One and the same sample provided the 25 T cell receptor beta chains below, sequenced in a study of T-cell reconstitution after alpha-beta-depleted transplantation in children. A TCRbeta library incorporating unique molecular identifiers was prepared. TCRdb processed the PCR reads anew with MiXCR; each CDR3 protein has one entry. Of some 300,000 distinct CDR3 sequences listed, 10% are singletons. Here the sequenced sample was PBMCs from the stem cell graft donor, taken from the stem cell graft. These receptors came from a human donor who donated a stem cell graft to a child with acute lymphoblastic leukemia.

The chain couples TRBV20-1 to TRBJ1-6; D is undetermined. The CDR3 has 14 amino acids. From germline, CDR1 is DFQATT and CDR2 SNEGSKA (reference sequence). Trimming shortened V by 6 bases and J by 11 bases, and 20 bases separated the two germline ends. This chain's CDR3 is CSAPLQAHGAPLHF. Here the CDR3 DNA reads TGCAGTGCGCCCCTCCAGGCTCACGGAGCACCCCTCCACTTT.

The chain combines TRBV7-2 with TRBJ2-3; 11 nucleotides agree with TRBD2. The germline V gene encodes CDR1 SGHTA and CDR2 FQGNSA. The trim removed 5 bases at V and 2 bases at J, leaving 6 bases unmatched. This CDR3 has 16 amino acids. The CDR3 DNA reads TGTGCCAGCAGCCATAGACTAGCGGGGTACACAGATACGCAGTATTTT. It codes for CASSHRLAGYTDTQYF.

This clonotype was counted a few times. The chain carries TRBV30 and TRBJ1-2; D might be TRBD1 (5 bases). The CDR3 covers 13 residues. Per germline, CDR1 GTSNPN and CDR2 SVGIG (reference sequence). Trimming took 3 bases from V and 4 from J, leaving 12 bases between them. The CDR3 spells CAWRTTGLYGYTF. The CDR3 nucleotides are TGTGCCTGGAGAACTACAGGACTCTATGGCTACACCTTC. Variable domain in full (rest from reference TRBV30 and TRBJ1-2): SQTIHQWPATLVQPVGSPLSLECTVEGTSNPNLYWYRQAAGRGLQLLFYSVGIGQISSEVPQNLSASRPQDRQFILSSKKLLLSDSGFYLCAWRTTGLYGYTFGSGTRLTVV.

V and J are TRBV5-4 and TRBJ1-6; D call uncertain. This CDR3 is built from 15 residues. Trimming removed 3 bases at V and 7 bases at J, with 14 bases between. Germline CDR1 reads SGHNT; CDR2 reads YYREEE (reference sequence). The CDR3: CASSSGPLCNSPLHF. CDR3 nucleotide sequence: TGTGCCAGCAGCTCCGGGCCCCTTTGCAATTCACCCCTCCACTTT.

The rearrangement joins TRBV9 to TRBJ2-3; 14 bases agree with TRBD2. The junction had 11 bases not matched to a gene; V was cut back by 6 bases and J by 14 bases. There are 14 residues in the CDR3. The V gene's germline CDR1 is SGDLS and CDR2 YYNGEE. This CDR3 is CASTGTSGRPELYF. The CDR3 DNA reads TGTGCCAGCACCGGGACTAGCGGGAGACCAGAACTGTATTTT.

Only a few counts were recorded for this clonotype. The chain combines TRBV7-6 with TRBJ1-1; D is unclear. This CDR3 is 13 amino acids long. Germline-derived CDR1 and CDR2 are SGHVS and FNYEAQ. The V gene lost 8 bases and the J gene lost 4 bases, with 14 bases spanning the gap. CDR3 in DNA: TGTGCCAGCTCTGGAGCGACGGGCACTGAAGCTTTCTTT. This sequence encodes CASSGATGTEAFF.

The rearrangement joins TRBV25-1 to TRBJ2-7, with D perhaps TRBD2 (5 bases). The CDR3 loop spans 15 amino acids. V lost 2 bases, J lost 4 bases, and 15 bases lay in between. Germline CDR1 MGHDK, CDR2 SYGVNS. CDR3 sequence reads: CASSEGVASSYEQYF. CDR3 in DNA: TGTGCCAGCAGTGAAGGGGTAGCTAGCTCTTACGAGCAGTACTTC.

This rearrangement joins TRBV18 to TRBJ2-1; 7 bases are a match to TRBD2. Germline-derived CDR1 and CDR2 are KGHSH and LQKENI. The CDR3 sequence is 17 residues long. Trimming cost V 1 base and J 9 bases; bases outside gene matches: 15. DNA of the CDR3: TGTGCCAGCTCACCACGCGGGGCGGGAGTGAATTCCGGTGAGCAGTTCTTC. Amino acid sequence: CASSPRGAGVNSGEQFF.

This clonotype was counted a few times. The J gene is TRBJ2-2, the V gene TRBV6-2 or TRBV6-3; 15 nucleotides line up with TRBD2. J lost 6 bases, V lost 6 bases, and 8 bases had no gene match. The germline CDR1 and CDR2 sequences are MNHEY and SVGEGT. CDR3 length: 17 amino acids. CDR3 sequence: CASRRGTSGRISGELFF. The CDR3 bases are TGTGCCAGCAGACGCGGGACTAGCGGGAGGATATCCGGGGAGCTGTTTTTT.

The rearrangement links TRBV4-3 to TRBJ1-6; D is uncertain. Germline CDR1 is LGHNA and CDR2 is YSLEER. The CDR3 totals 19 residues. V lost 0 bases and J 0 bases, leaving 15 bases between the germline ends. CDR3 DNA sequence: TGCGCCAGCAGCCAAGATCCTATTGGCAGCGGCTCCTATAATTCACCCCTCCACTTT. It encodes CASSQDPIGSGSYNSPLHF.

This clonotype was counted only a few times. The chain carries TRBV9 and TRBJ2-7; D is possibly TRBD1 (5 bases). CDR3 length equals 15 residues. Germline assignment: CDR1 SGDLS and CDR2 YYNGEE. V dropped 0 bases and J dropped 2 bases, with 12 bases sitting between them. CDR3 residues: CASSVGPDNTYEQYF. As DNA, the CDR3 is TGTGCCAGCAGCGTAGGCCCGGACAACACCTACGAGCAGTACTTC.

This sequence joins TRBV6-5 and TRBJ2-7, with a weak D call TRBD2 (5 bases). The V end lost 4 bases, the J end lost 1 base, and 11 bases lay between the germline ends. The V gene's germline CDR1 is MNHEY and CDR2 SVGAGI. CDR3 length: 14 residues. In nucleotides, the CDR3 is TGTGCCAGCAGTTCCCGCCGGGGATCCTACGAGCAGTACTTC. It yields the protein CASSSRRGSYEQYF.

Notes on this clonotype: A junction end diverges from the germline sequence, so it may reflect a read error. The gene calls are TRBV7-7 and TRBJ2-7; either TRBD1 or TRBD2 may supply D (5 bases each). Germline V gene sequence: CDR1 SSHAT, CDR2 FNYEAQ (reference sequence). The CDR3 loop spans 13 amino acids. CDR3 coding DNA: TGTGCTAGCAGCACGGGAAAGGGGTACGAGCAGTACTTC. It translates to CASSTGKGYEQYF.

This clonotype was recorded a few times. The chain recombines TRBV27 with TRBJ2-1, with 10 bases lining up with TRBD1. The junction had 6 bases not matched to a gene; V was cut back by 5 bases and J by 5 bases. Germline V gene data show CDR1 as MNHEY and CDR2 as SMNVEV (reference sequence). The CDR3 extends over 15 amino acids. CDR3 loop: CASSTRDRGHNEQFF. CDR3 bases: TGTGCCAGCAGTACCCGGGACAGGGGCCACAATGAGCAGTTCTTC.

This clonotype was recorded a few times. The genes are TRBV11-2 and TRBJ2-7, with 8 bases identical to TRBD1. The CDR3 consists of 14 residues. The V segment lost 3 bases and the J segment 5 bases; nucleotides outside the gene matches: 6. Looked up from germline, CDR1 is SGHAT and CDR2 is FQNNGV. The CDR3 sequence is CASSFVGQGDEQYF. CDR3 nucleotides: TGTGCCAGCAGCTTCGTAGGACAGGGCGACGAGCAGTACTTC.

V and J are TRBV4-1 and TRBJ1-1; D is uncertain. Germline V lookup: CDR1 MGHRA, CDR2 YSYEKL. Trimming took 0 bases from V and 3 from J, leaving 8 bases between them. There are 14 residues in the CDR3. Written as DNA, the CDR3 is TGCGCCAGCAGCCAAGAAAGGGCAGACACTGAAGCTTTCTTT. Translating it yields CASSQERADTEAFF.

V gene TRBV7-8 combines with J gene TRBJ2-7; possible D gene TRBD2, 6 bases. Germline V gene data show CDR1 as SGHVS and CDR2 as FQNEAQ. The V gene lost 1 base and the J gene lost 3 bases, with 13 bases spanning the gap. CDR3 length: 15 residues. The chain's CDR3 is CASSLDEPGDYEQYF. The DNA of the CDR3 is TGTGCCAGCAGCTTAGATGAGCCGGGGGACTACGAGCAGTACTTC.

This clonotype occurred a few times. V and J are TRBV20-1 and TRBJ2-1; 9 nucleotides agree with TRBD2. Losses at the gene ends were 0 bases for V and 4 bases for J; bases not matched to a gene: 16. Germline CDR1 is DFQATT and CDR2 is SNEGSKA (reference sequence). The CDR3 loop spans 19 amino acids. CDR3 DNA sequence: TGCAGTGCTAGAGACCTGATCGGGCGGGAGGGGACTATATACAATGAGCAGTTCTTC. Protein product: CSARDLIGREGTIYNEQFF.

This clonotype was picked up a small number of times. V usage is TRBV5-1 and J usage is TRBJ2-1; 10 nucleotides match TRBD2. Germline assignment: CDR1 SGHRS and CDR2 YFSETQ. V trimming: 2 bases; J trimming: 0 bases; junction bases outside the gene matches: 5. The length of the CDR3 is 17 residues. CDR3 sequence: CASSLPSGSRSYNEQFF. DNA of the CDR3: TGCGCCAGCAGCTTACCTAGCGGGAGCCGCTCCTACAATGAGCAGTTCTTC.

This clonotype has a handful of counts. This chain uses TRBV10-2 with TRBJ2-3, with 9 bases fitting TRBD2. This CDR3 is built from 15 residues. Germline V CDR1 and CDR2: WSHSY, SAAADI. With 3 bases clipped from V and 3 bases from J, the junction kept 4 bases outside the gene matches. CDR3 sequence (DNA): TGCGCCAGCAGTGAAGAGCGGGAGGAAACAGATACGCAGTATTTT. As protein: CASSEEREETDTQYF.

This chain joins TRBV6-1 and TRBJ1-5; D may be TRBD1 (6 bases). The V gene's germline CDR1 is MNHNS and CDR2 SASEGT. V lost 3 bases and J lost 2, with 11 bases in between. CDR3 length: 15 amino acids. CDR3 sequence (DNA): TGTGCCAGCAGTGAGGGGGCGGGGGGCAATCAGCCCCAGCATTTT. It translates to CASSEGAGGNQPQHF.

This clonotype was recorded a few times. This sequence joins TRBV4-3 and TRBJ2-7; TRBD1 matches at 9 bases. The trim removed 1 base at V and 1 base at J, leaving 5 bases unmatched. The CDR3 contains 16 residues. CDR1 LGHNA and CDR2 YSLEER come from the germline V gene. This CDR3 reads CASSQGRDRVSYEQYF. The DNA of the CDR3 is TGCGCCAGCAGCCAAGGTCGGGACAGGGTGTCCTACGAGCAGTACTTC.

The chain carries TRBV7-2 and TRBJ1-1; tentatively, D is TRBD1 (5 bases). Deletions cut 2 bases from V and 1 base from J, with 11 bases between. The CDR3 runs 15 residues. Germline CDR1 reads SGHTA; CDR2 reads FQGNSA. CDR3 sequence: CASSLPGRGNTEAFF. In nucleotides, the CDR3 is TGTGCCAGCAGCTTACCGGGACGGGGGAACACTGAAGCTTTCTTT.

This clonotype was counted at least ten times. The genes are TRBV4-3 and TRBJ2-7; 9 positions agree with TRBD2. Germline V CDR1 and CDR2: LGHNA, YSLEER. J was trimmed by 6 bases and V by 1 base; bases with no gene match: 13. This CDR3 is built from 17 residues. In DNA form, the CDR3 reads TGCGCCAGCAGCCAAGTTTCTCGGGGACTAGCTTCCCGCGAGCAGTACTTC. The encoded protein is CASSQVSRGLASREQYF.

In its sample, this clonotype was seen a few times. The chain combines TRBV5-1 with TRBJ2-1; D is unclear. V lost 4 bases and J lost 1, with 12 bases in between. The germline gives CDR1 SGHRS, CDR2 YFSETQ. This CDR3 spans 15 amino acids. The CDR3 protein is CASSTDPNSYNEQFF. The DNA for the CDR3 is TGCGCCAGCAGCACCGACCCGAATTCCTACAATGAGCAGTTCTTC. Drawing the rest from reference TRBV5-1 and TRBJ2-1, the complete variable domain is KAGVTQTPRYLIKTRGQQVTLSCSPISGHRSVSWYQQTPGQGLQFLFEYFSETQRNKGNFPGRFSGRQFSNSRSEMNVSTLELGDSALYLCASSTDPNSYNEQFFGPGTRLTVL.